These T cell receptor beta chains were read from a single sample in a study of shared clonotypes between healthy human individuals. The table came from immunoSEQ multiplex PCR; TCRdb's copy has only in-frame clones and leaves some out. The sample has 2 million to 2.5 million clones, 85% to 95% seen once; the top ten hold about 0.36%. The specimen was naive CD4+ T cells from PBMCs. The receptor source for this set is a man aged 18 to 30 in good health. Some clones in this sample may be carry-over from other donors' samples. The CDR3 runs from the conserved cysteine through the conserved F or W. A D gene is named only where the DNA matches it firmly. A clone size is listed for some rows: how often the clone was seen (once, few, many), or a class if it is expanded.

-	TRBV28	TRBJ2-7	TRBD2	TGTGCCAGCAGCCCTTCGTCTAGCGGGTATTACGAGCAGTACTTC	CASSPSSSGYYEQYF
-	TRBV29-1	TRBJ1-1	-	TGCAGCGTACAAGCGAACGGGGGCACTGAAGCTTTCTTT	CSVQANGGTEAFF
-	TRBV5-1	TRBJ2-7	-	TGCGCCAGCAGCCTGTGGCCGGGAGAGACCTACGAGCAGTACTTC	CASSLWPGETYEQYF
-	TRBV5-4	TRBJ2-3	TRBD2	TGTGCCAGCAGCTTGGAACTAGCGGGAGGGGCAGATACGCAGTATTTT	CASSLELAGGADTQYF
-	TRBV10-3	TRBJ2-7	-	TGTGCCATCAGTGAGTCGCCCGGGGGGCGTACCTCCTACGAGCAGTACTTC	CAISESPGGRTSYEQYF
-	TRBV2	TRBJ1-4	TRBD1	TGTGCCAGCAGTACACAGGGGGGAAATGAAAAACTGTTTTTT	CASSTQGGNEKLFF
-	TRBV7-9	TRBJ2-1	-	TGTGCCAGCAGCTTAGGGAGCGGTCGCCGTAGCAATGAGCAGTTCTTC	CASSLGSGRRSNEQFF
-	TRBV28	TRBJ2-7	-	TGTGCCAGCAGTCCGGGACGGGTGGGCCTGGAGTACTTC	CASSPGRVGLEYF
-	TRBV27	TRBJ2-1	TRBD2	TGTGCCAGCAGTTCCTTCACTCATATAGCGGGAGGGACCTACAATGAGCAGTTCTTC	CASSSFTHIAGGTYNEQFF
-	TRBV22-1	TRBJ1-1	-	TGTCCTGGGAGCGCACGGAAGCCCCCCGGGACAATAACTGAAGCTTTCTTT	CPGSARKPPGTITEAFF
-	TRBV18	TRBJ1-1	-	TGTGCCAGCTCACCTTCGGGGACTGAAGCTTTCTTT	CASSPSGTEAFF
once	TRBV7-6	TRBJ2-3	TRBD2	TGTGCCAGCAGCCGGGGACTAGCGGCCACAGATACGCAGTATTTT	CASSRGLAATDTQYF
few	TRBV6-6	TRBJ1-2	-	TGTGCCAGCAGTTACTCGATTCCTGGAGGCTACACCTTC	CASSYSIPGGYTF
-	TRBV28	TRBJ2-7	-	TGTGCCAGCAGTCCCCCCGGGGCAGTTAGATCCTACGAGCAGTACTTC	CASSPPGAVRSYEQYF
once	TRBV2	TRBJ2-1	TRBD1	TGTGCCAGCAGTGGAGGGACAGGGCTTATGCAGTTCTTC	CASSGGTGLMQFF
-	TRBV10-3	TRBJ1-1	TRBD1	TGTGCCATCAGTGAGATTGCAGGGGGCCCGGGGACTGAAGCTTTCTTT	CAISEIAGGPGTEAFF
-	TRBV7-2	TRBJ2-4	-	TGTGCCAGCAGCTCTGCAGGGGTAGCCAAAAACATTCAGTACTTC	CASSSAGVAKNIQYF
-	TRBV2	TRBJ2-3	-	TGTGCCAGCAGTGTAGACGATACGCAGTATTTT	CASSVDDTQYF
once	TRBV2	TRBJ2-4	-	TGTGCCAGCAGTGAAGGGGGCCCGTCAAACATTCAGTACTTC	CASSEGGPSNIQYF
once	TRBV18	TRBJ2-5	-	TGTGCCAGCTCACCACAAGGGTACCAAGAGACCCAGTACTTC	CASSPQGYQETQYF
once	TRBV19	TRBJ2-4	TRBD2	TGTGCCAGTAGGGCCACTCGGGGAGGGGCCAAAAACATTCAGTACTTC	CASRATRGGAKNIQYF
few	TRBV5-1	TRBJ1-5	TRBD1	TGCGCCAGCAGCAGCGGACAGGGGGCGCCGGTGGAGCCCCAGCATTTT	CASSSGQGAPVEPQHF
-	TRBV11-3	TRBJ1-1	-	TGTGCCAGCAGCTTAGAGGGAGCGGACACTGAAGCTTTCTTT	CASSLEGADTEAFF
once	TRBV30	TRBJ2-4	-	TGTGCCTGGACTCAGGGTTCTTCGGCCAAAAACATTCAGTACTTC	CAWTQGSSAKNIQYF
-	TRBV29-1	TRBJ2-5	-	TGCAGCGTTGAATTGACGGGAGAGACCCAGTACTTC	CSVELTGETQYF
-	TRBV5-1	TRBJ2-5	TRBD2	TGCGCCAGCAGGCCAACTAGCGGACAAGAGACCCAGTACTTC	CASRPTSGQETQYF
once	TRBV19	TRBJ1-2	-	TGTGCCAGTAGTTTTTCCCCCCCGGTTAGTTTCGTCGGCTACACCTTC	CASSFSPPVSFVGYTF
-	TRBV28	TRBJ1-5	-	TGTGCCAGCAGTCCCGTCGGGGGCCAGGGCAATCAGCCCCAGCATTTT	CASSPVGGQGNQPQHF
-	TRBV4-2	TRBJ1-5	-	TGTGCCAGCAGCCCTCACTTGGAGGCTCAGCCCCAGCATTTT	CASSPHLEAQPQHF
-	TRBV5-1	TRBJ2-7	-	TGCGCCAGCAGCTTGGGGGCAGGGGAAGAGGGGCAGTACTTC	CASSLGAGEEGQYF
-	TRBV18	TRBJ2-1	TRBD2	TGTGCCAGCTCACCATTAGCGGGGGGGAACAATGAGCAGTTCTTC	CASSPLAGGNNEQFF
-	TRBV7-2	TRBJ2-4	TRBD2	TGTGCCAGCAGCTCGAGGCTAGCGGGAGCAGACATTCAGTACTTC	CASSSRLAGADIQYF
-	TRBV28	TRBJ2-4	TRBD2	TGTGCCAGCAGTCCCCCGGGGGGCAAAAACATTCAGTACTTC	CASSPPGGKNIQYF
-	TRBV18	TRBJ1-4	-	TGTGCCAGCTCACCAGGCCAGAGTAATGAAAAACTGTTTTTT	CASSPGQSNEKLFF
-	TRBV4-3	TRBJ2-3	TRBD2	TGCGCCAGCAGCCAAGGACTAGCGGGAGTAGCAGATACGCAGTATTTT	CASSQGLAGVADTQYF
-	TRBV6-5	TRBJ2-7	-	TGTGCCAGCAGTTACGTTAGCTCCTACGAGCAGTACTTC	CASSYVSSYEQYF
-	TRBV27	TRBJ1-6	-	TGTGCCAGCAGTCCGGGGGCTTCCAATTCACCCCTCCACTTT	CASSPGASNSPLHF
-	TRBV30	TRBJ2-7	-	TGTGCCTGGAGATTCAGTAGCTACGAGCAGTACTTC	CAWRFSSYEQYF
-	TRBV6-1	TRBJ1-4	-	TGTGCCAGCAGTGTCGTGTTAACCAGGGAAAAACTGTTTTTT	CASSVVLTREKLFF
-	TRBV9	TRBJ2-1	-	TGTGCCAGCAGCGCCACACCAGACTACGGTGAGCAGTTCTTC	CASSATPDYGEQFF
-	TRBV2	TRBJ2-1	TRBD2	TGTGCCAGCAGTGAGACTAGCGTTCGATCCGAGCAGTTCTTC	CASSETSVRSEQFF
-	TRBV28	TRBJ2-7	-	TGTGCCAGCAGTTCCCCCGGCAGGACCCACGAGCAGTACTTC	CASSSPGRTHEQYF
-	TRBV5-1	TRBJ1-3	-	TGCGCCAGCAGCTTGGACACACCCTCTGGAAACACCATATATTTT	CASSLDTPSGNTIYF
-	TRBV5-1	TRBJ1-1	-	TGCGCCAGCAGCCAGCTAGGTCTGAACACTGAAGCTTTCTTT	CASSQLGLNTEAFF
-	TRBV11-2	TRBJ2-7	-	TGTGCCAGCAGCTCTAGTAGGGGGGACAGCTCCTACGAGCAGTACTTC	CASSSSRGDSSYEQYF
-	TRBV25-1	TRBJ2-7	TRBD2	TGTGCCAGCAGTGAAGGCCTAGCGGACACCTACGAGCAGTACTTC	CASSEGLADTYEQYF